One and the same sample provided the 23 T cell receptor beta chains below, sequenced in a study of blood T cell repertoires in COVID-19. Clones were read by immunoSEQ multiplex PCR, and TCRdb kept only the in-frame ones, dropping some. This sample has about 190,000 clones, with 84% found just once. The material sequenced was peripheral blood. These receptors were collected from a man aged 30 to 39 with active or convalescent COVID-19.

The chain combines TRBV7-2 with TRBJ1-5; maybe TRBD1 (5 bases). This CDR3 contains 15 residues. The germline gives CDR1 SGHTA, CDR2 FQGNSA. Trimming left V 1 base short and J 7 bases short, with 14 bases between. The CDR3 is CASSLGYGGTQPQHF. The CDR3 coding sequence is TGTGCCAGCAGCTTAGGGTACGGGGGAACCCAGCCCCAGCATTTT.

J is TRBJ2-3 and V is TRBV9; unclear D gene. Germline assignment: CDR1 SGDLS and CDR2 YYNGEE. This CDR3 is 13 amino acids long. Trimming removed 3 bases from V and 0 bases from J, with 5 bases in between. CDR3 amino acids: CASSGTSTDTQYF. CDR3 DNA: TGTGCCAGCAGCGGAACTAGCACAGATACGCAGTATTTT.

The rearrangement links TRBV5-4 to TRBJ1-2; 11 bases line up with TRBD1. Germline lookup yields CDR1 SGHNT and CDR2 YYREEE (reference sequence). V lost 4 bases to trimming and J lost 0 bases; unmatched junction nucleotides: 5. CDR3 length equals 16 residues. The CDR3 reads CASSRGQGATNYGYTF. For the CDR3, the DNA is TGTGCCAGCAGCAGAGGACAGGGGGCCACTAACTATGGCTACACCTTC.

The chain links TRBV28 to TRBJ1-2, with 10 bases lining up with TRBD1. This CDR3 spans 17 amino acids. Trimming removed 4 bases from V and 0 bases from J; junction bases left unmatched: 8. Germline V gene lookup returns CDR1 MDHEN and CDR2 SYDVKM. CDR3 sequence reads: CASSSLGDRGSNYGYTF. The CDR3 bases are TGTGCCAGCAGTTCCCTGGGGGACAGGGGATCTAACTATGGCTACACCTTC.

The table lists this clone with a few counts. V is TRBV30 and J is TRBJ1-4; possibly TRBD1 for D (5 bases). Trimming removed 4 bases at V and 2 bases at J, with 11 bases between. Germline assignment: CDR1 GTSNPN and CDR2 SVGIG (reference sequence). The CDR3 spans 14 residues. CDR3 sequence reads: CAWTQGTTNEKLFF. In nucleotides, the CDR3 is TGTGCCTGGACCCAGGGAACCACTAATGAAAAACTGTTTTTT.

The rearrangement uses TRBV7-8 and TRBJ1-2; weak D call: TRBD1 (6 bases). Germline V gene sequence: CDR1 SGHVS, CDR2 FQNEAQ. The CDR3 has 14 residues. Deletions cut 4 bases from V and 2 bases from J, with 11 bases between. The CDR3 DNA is TGTGCCAGCAGCTCATCGGGGGGCAACTATGGCTACACCTTC. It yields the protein CASSSSGGNYGYTF.

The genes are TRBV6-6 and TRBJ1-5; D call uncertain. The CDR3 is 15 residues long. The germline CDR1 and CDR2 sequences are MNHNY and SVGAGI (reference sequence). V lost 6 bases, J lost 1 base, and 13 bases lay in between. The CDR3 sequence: CASSSPGGSNQPQHF. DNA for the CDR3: TGTGCCAGCAGCTCCCCTGGAGGGAGCAATCAGCCCCAGCATTTT.

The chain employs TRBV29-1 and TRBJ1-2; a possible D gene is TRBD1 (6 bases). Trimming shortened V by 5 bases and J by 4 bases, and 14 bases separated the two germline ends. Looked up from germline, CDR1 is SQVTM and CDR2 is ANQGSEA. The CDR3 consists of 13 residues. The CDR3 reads CSVLIQGTYGYTF. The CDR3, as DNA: TGCAGCGTTTTAATACAGGGCACCTATGGCTACACCTTC.

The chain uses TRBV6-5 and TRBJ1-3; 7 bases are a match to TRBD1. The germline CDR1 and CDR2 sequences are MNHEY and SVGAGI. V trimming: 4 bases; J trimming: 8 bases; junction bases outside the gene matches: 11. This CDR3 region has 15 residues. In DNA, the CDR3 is TGTGCCAGCAGTTCCTTTGACAGGGTCGGCGACACCATATATTTT. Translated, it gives CASSSFDRVGDTIYF.

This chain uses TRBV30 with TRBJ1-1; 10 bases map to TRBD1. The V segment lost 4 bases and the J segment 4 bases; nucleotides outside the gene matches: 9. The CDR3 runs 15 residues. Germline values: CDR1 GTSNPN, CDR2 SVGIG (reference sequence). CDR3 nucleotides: TGTGCCTGGATGGGACAGGGGTTTTTCGGCACTGAAGCTTTCTTT. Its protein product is CAWMGQGFFGTEAFF. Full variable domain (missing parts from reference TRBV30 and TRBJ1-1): SQTIHQWPATLVQPVGSPLSLECTVEGTSNPNLYWYRQAAGRGLQLLFYSVGIGQISSEVPQNLSASRPQDRQFILSSKKLLLSDSGFYLCAWMGQGFFGTEAFFGQGTRLTVV.

CDR3 sequence (DNA): TGCGCCAGCACTCCGAGCTCTGGGGCCAACGTCCTGACTTTC. It encodes CASTPSSGANVLTF. V gene TRBV4-1 combines with J gene TRBJ2-6; no clear D. This CDR3 region has 14 residues. Trimming removed 7 bases from V and 0 bases from J, with 7 bases in between. Germline V gene lookup returns CDR1 MGHRA and CDR2 YSYEKL.

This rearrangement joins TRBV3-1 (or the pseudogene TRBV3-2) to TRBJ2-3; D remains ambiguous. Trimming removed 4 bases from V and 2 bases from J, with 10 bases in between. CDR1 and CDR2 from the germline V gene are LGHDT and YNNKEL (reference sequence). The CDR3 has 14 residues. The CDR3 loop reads CASSRGSFTDTQYF. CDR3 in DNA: TGTGCCAGCAGCCGAGGCAGCTTCACAGATACGCAGTATTTT.

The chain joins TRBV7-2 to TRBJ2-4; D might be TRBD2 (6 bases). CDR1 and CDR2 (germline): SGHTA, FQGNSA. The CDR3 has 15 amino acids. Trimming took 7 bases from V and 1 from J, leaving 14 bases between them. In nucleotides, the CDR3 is TGTGCCAGCAAGGAGGGTCACTCGGCCAAAAACATTCAGTACTTC. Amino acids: CASKEGHSAKNIQYF.

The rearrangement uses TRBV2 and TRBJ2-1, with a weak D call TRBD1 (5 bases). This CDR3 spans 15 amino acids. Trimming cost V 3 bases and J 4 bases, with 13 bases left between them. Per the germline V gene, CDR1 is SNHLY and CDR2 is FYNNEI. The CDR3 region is CASSELDTEYNEQFF. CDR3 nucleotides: TGTGCCAGCAGTGAGTTGGACACGGAGTACAATGAGCAGTTCTTC.

CDR3 in DNA: TGTGCCAGCAGAGCGGGGGCGGCCACTGAAGCTTTCTTT. Translating it yields CASRAGAATEAFF. This sequence joins TRBV6-5 and TRBJ1-1; tentatively, D is TRBD1 (6 bases). Deletions cut 6 bases from V and 4 bases from J, with 12 bases between. Germline V CDR1 and CDR2: MNHEY, SVGAGI. The CDR3 totals 13 residues.

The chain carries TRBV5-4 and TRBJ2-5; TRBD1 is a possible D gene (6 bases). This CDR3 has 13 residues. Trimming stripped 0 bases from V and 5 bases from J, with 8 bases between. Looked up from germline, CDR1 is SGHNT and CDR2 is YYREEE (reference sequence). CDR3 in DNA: TGTGCCAGCAGCTTGGGGGGGCCGGAGACCCAGTACTTC. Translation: CASSLGGPETQYF.

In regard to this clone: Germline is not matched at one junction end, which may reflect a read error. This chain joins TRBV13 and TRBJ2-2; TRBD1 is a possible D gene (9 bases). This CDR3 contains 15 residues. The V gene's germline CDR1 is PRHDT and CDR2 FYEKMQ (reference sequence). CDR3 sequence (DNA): TGTGCCAGCAGCGGGACAGGGACTAGTGAGGCCCTAGGAATTTTT. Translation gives CASSGTGTSEALGIF.

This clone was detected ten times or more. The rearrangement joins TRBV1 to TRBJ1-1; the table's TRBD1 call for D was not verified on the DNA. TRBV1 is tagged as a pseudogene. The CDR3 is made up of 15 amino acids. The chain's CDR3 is CTSSPSWGRRTEAFF. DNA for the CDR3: TGCACCAGCAGCCCCTCCTGGGGGCGAAGGACTGAAGCTTTCTTT.

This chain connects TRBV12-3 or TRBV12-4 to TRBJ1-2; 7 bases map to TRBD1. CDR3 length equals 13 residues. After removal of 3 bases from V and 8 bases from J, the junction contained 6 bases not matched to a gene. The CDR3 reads CASSFEGANGYTF. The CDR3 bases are TGTGCCAGCAGTTTTGAGGGGGCGAACGGCTACACCTTC.

CDR3 sequence (DNA): TGTGCCTGGAGTGTCGGGAGGTACACAGATACGCAGTATTTT. Its translation is CAWSVGRYTDTQYF. V gene TRBV30 combines with J gene TRBJ2-3, with 7 positions matching TRBD2. The CDR3 extends over 14 amino acids. Germline V gene data show CDR1 as GTSNPN and CDR2 as SVGIG (reference sequence). J was trimmed by 2 bases and V by 0 bases; bases with no gene match: 2.

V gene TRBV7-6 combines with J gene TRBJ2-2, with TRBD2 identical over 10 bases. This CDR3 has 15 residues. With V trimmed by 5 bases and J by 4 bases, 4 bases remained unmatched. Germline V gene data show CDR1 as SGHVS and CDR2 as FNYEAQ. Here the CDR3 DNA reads TGTGCCAGCAGCACCGGGACTAGCGTCACCGGGGAGCTGTTTTTT. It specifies CASSTGTSVTGELFF.

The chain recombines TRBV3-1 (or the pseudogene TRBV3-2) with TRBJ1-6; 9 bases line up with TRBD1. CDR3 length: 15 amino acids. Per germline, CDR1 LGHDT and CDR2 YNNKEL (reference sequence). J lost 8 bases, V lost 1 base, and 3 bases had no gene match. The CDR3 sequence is CASSQVWTGDSPLHF. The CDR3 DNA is TGTGCCAGCAGCCAAGTGTGGACAGGGGATTCACCCCTCCACTTT.

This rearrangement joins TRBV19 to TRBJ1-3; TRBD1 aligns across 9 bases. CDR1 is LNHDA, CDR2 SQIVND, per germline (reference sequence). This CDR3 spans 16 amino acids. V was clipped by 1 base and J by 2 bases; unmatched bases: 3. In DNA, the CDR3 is TGTGCCAGTAGTATAGCCCGGGACAGGGCTGGAAACACCATATATTTT. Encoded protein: CASSIARDRAGNTIYF.